This paragraph reports one T cell receptor beta chain. This entry is derived from a study of technical replicates of blood from a few donors. This table comes from immunoSEQ multiplex PCR, and its TCRdb copy is limited to in-frame clones, with some not included. The table has 60,000 to 90,000 clones, roughly 89% seen once. The receptor was isolated from a human donor in good health. Sequenced sample: T cells isolated from PBMCs.

The CDR3 is CASSLRGFLYEQYF. The CDR3 DNA sequence: TGTGCCAGCAGTTTACGCGGGTTCCTGTACGAGCAGTACTTC. The chain has TRBV28 and TRBJ2-7, with a weak D call TRBD2 (5 bases). Germline V gives CDR1 MDHEN, CDR2 SYDVKM. V was cut by 2 bases and J by 4 bases, with 12 bases left in between. The CDR3 consists of 14 residues.